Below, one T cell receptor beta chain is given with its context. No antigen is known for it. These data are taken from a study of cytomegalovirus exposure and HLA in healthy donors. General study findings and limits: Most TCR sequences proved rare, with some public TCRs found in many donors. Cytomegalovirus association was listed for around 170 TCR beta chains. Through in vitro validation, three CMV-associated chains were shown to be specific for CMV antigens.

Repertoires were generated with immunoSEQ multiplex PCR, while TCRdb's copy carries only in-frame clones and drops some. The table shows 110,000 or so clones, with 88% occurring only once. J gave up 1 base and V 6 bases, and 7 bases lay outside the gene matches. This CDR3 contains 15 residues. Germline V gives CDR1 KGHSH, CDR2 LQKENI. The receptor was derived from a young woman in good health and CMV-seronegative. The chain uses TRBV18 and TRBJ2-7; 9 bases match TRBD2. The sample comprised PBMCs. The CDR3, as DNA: TGTGCCAGCTCCCCCCTAGCGGGGCCATCCTACGAGCAGTACTTC. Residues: CASSPLAGPSYEQYF.